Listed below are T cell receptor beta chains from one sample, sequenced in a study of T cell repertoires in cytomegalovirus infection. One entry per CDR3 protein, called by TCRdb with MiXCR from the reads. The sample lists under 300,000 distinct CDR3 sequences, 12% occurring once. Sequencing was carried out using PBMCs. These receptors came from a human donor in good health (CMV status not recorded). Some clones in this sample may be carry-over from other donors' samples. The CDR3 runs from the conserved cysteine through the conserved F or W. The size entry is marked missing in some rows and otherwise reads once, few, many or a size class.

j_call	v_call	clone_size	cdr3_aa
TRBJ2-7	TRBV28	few	CASRTTSYEQYF
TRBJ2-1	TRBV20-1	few	CSARDEYPQRGGLYGDNEQFF
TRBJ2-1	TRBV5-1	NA	CASSLVGENNEQFF
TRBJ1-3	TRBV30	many	CAWNRDSGNTIYF
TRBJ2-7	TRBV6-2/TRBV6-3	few	CASSYGTSGPRSSYEQYF
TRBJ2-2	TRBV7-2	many	CASSLNPGRGEELFF
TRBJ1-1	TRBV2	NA	CASRPDRETEAFF
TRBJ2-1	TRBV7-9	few	CASSLGQVGGEQFF
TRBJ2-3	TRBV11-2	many	CASTGLGTDTQYF
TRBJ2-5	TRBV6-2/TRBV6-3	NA	CASSYYPGGWDF
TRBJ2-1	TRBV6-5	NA	CASSSSTSGRAEQFF
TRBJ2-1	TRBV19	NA	CASTPQAMYNEQFF
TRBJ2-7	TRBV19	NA	CASSSETGAYEQYF
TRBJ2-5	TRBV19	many	CASSINRKETQYF
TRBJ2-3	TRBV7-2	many	CASMNSFRTDTQYF
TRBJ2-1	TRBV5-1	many	CASSLVRTGVHNEQFF
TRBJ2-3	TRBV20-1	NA	CSARVSGNTQYF
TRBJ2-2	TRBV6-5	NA	CASSYQSAWGELFF
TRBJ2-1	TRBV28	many	CASSLDRDLSSYNEQFF
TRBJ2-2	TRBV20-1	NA	CSARRRENTGELFF
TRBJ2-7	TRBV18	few	CASSPASGGYEQYF
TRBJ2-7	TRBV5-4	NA	CASSEISRAGSIEQYF
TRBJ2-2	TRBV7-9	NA	CASSLGGGGTGELLF
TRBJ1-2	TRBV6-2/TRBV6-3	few	CASSPSGEGRDGYTF
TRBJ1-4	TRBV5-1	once	CASSLDTIRNEKLFF
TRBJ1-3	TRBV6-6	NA	CASSYPGVFGNTIYF
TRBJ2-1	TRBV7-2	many	CASSLAAGSYNEQFF
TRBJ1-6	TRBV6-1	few	CASRDSNSPLHF
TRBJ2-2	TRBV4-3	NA	CASSQAPLQSTGELFF
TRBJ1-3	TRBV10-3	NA	CAISAANSGNTIYF
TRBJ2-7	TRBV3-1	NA	CASSQEVEQYF
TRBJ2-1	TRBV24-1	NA	CATSDFRNEQFF
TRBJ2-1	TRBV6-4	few	CASSPLAGAYNEQFF
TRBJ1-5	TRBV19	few	CASTKGRGSNQPQHF
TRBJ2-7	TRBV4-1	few	CASSQEPQQYF
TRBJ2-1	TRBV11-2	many	CASSLLRDRGVF
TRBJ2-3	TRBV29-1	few	CSVDGGGPGDTQYF
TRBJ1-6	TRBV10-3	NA	CAIRRDISNSPLHF
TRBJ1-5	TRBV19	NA	CASSMNQEQPQHF
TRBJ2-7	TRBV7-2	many	CASSLDSREQYF